This T cell receptor (beta chain) emerged from a study of blood T cell repertoires in COVID-19. Study-wide context: Acute and convalescent COVID-19 specimens originated in the United States, Italy and Spain.

Trimming took 5 bases from V and 7 from J; bases not matched to a gene: 10. The CDR3 contains 16 residues. Germline CDR1 and CDR2: SGHVS and FQNEAQ. Assay used: immunoSEQ multiplex PCR; TCRdb lists only in-frame clones, some missing. Among 60,000 to 85,000 clones listed, 75% to 85% were seen once. This TCR derives from a man in his 70s who had recovered from COVID-19. V is TRBV7-8 and J is TRBJ2-7; 14 bases match TRBD2. Sequencing input: peripheral blood. The CDR3, as DNA: TGTGCCAGCAGCCCCCCGGGACTAGCGGGAGTAGCGGAGCAGTACTTC. Its protein product is CASSPPGLAGVAEQYF. Looking up the rest from reference TRBV7-8 and TRBJ2-7 gives the full variable domain: GAGVSQSPRYKVAKRGQDVALRCDPISGHVSLFWYQQALGQGPEFLTYFQNEAQLDKSGLPSDRFFAERPEGSVSTLKIQRTQQEDSAVYLCASSPPGLAGVAEQYFGPGTRLTVT.